The 22 T cell receptor beta chains below all came from one sample that was sequenced in a study of T cell repertoires in aging, cancer and after chemotherapy. Amplification of TCR beta used genomic DNA extracted from peripheral blood. Rearranged V-D-J TRB sequences were amplified with a mixed TRB-A/B primer pool. TCRdb analysed the multiplex PCR reads with MiXCR anew, one entry per CDR3 protein. The sample contains about 2,100 distinct CDR3 sequences, 20% of which appear only once. Sequenced sample: blood. All receptors derive from a human donor with a solid tumor.

This clonotype was seen only a few times. The rearrangement uses TRBV2 and TRBJ2-7; D is ambiguous. Germline CDR1 and CDR2: SNHLY and FYNNEI. This CDR3 spans 15 amino acids. The germline V and J ends were trimmed by 3 bases and 4 bases, with 16 bases remaining between them. CDR3: CASSDLQQRTYEQYF. In DNA form, the CDR3 reads TGTGCCAGCAGTGATCTACAGCAACGAACTTACGAGCAGTACTTC.

On this clonotype: It may be a read error: a sequence one base away is much more abundant. V usage is TRBV24-1 and J usage is TRBJ2-1, with D maybe TRBD1 (6 bases). In germline, CDR1 is KGHDR, CDR2 SFDVKD. This CDR3 region has 13 residues. CDR3 region: CATSDSSYNEHFF. CDR3 in DNA: TGTGCCACCTCGGACAGCTCCTACAATGAGCATTTCTTC.

This clonotype appeared a few times. V gene TRBV7-2 combines with J gene TRBJ2-7, with TRBD1 matching over 7 bases. The germline V gene has CDR1 SGHTA and CDR2 FQGNSA. With V trimmed by 5 bases and J by 4 bases, 5 bases remained unmatched. CDR3 length: 13 amino acids. The CDR3 is CASSPWTGYEQYF. The CDR3 DNA is TGTGCCAGCAGCCCATGGACAGGTTACGAGCAGTACTTC.

This clonotype is labeled medium-sized (0.01 to 0.1%). The rearrangement joins TRBV18 to TRBJ2-5; D gene uncertain. CDR3 length equals 13 residues. Germline lookup yields CDR1 KGHSH and CDR2 LQKENI. Trimming shortened V by 5 bases and J by 3 bases, and 10 bases separated the two germline ends. The DNA of the CDR3 is TGTGCCAGCTCAGATGAAGTCGAAGAGACCCAGTACTTC. Translated: CASSDEVEETQYF.

This clonotype rates as large. V and J are TRBV29-1 and TRBJ2-4; maybe TRBD2 (6 bases). CDR1 is SQVTM and CDR2 is ANQGSEA in the germline V gene. CDR3 length: 13 residues. Trimming stripped 4 bases from V and 6 bases from J, with 13 bases between. The CDR3 region has the DNA TGCAGCGTTGGGACTACGAGGGGAAACATTCAGTACTTC. Translated, it gives CSVGTTRGNIQYF.

CDR3 bases: TGCGCCAGCATGGAATCGGGGCAGGAGACCCAGTACTTC. This codes for CASMESGQETQYF. The chain recombines TRBV5-1 with TRBJ2-5; possibly TRBD1 or TRBD2 for D (5 bases each). Germline V lookup: CDR1 SGHRS, CDR2 YFSETQ. The V and J ends lost 6 bases and 5 bases respectively, with 14 bases between them. The CDR3 runs to 13 residues.

This clonotype has more than one count but fewer than ten. This chain uses TRBV28 with TRBJ2-7, with 12 nucleotides matching TRBD1. This CDR3 has 15 residues. Germline CDR1 is MDHEN and CDR2 is SYDVKM. V was clipped by 6 bases and J by 4 bases; unmatched bases: 7. The CDR3 region has the DNA TGTGCCAGCAGGGACCGGGACAGGGGGCGGTACGAGCAGTACTTC. This sequence encodes CASRDRDRGRYEQYF.

By its share, this clonotype is medium-sized. V usage is TRBV7-6 and J usage is TRBJ2-5; D is possibly TRBD2 (5 bases). Looked up from germline, CDR1 is SGHVS and CDR2 is FNYEAQ. The CDR3 runs 15 residues. V dropped 5 bases and J dropped 2 bases, with 15 bases sitting between them. The CDR3 sequence is CASSPRAGFQETQYF. In nucleotides, the CDR3 is TGTGCCAGCAGCCCGAGGGCAGGCTTTCAAGAGACCCAGTACTTC. The variable domain in full, with the rest retrieved from reference TRBV7-6 and TRBJ2-5, is GAGVSQSPRYKVTKRGQDVALRCDPISGHVSLYWYRQALGQGPEFLTYFNYEAQQDKSGLPNDRFSAERPEGSISTLTIQRTEQRDSAMYRCASSPRAGFQETQYFGPGTRLLVL.

By frequency in the sample, this clonotype is medium-sized (0.01 to 0.1%). The rearrangement links TRBV18 to TRBJ1-1, with D perhaps TRBD1 (6 bases). Trimming removed 2 bases at V and 3 bases at J, with 13 bases between. The CDR3 runs to 15 residues. Germline CDR1 is KGHSH and CDR2 is LQKENI. CDR3 amino acids: CASSPGDTEHTEAFF. The CDR3 DNA follows: TGTGCCAGCTCACCAGGGGACACCGAACACACTGAAGCTTTCTTT.

In its sample, this clonotype is large (0.1 to 1%). The V call is TRBV6-5, the J call TRBJ2-1, with TRBD2 matching 11 bases. The germline V gene encodes CDR1 MNHEY and CDR2 SVGAGI. V lost 5 bases, J lost 10 bases, and 10 bases stayed unmatched. The CDR3 contains 15 residues. The CDR3 here is CASSQLAGEVGEQFF. The CDR3 bases are TGTGCCAGCAGTCAACTAGCGGGAGAGGTGGGGGAGCAGTTCTTC.

The V call is TRBV11-2, the J call TRBJ1-1, with D unresolved. Between the trimmed V and J ends, which lost 1 base and 8 bases, there was a span of 8 bases. Germline loops: CDR1 SGHAT, CDR2 FQNNGV. This CDR3 spans 12 amino acids. The CDR3 nucleotides are TGTGCCAGCAGCTTAGTAAGGGAGGAAGCTTTCTTT. Its protein product is CASSLVREEAFF.

The chain links TRBV19 to TRBJ1-2; tentatively, D is TRBD1 (5 bases). The germline CDR1 and CDR2 sequences are LNHDA and SQIVND (reference sequence). This CDR3 is built from 15 residues. The V end was cut by 6 bases, the J end by 2 bases, with 16 bases between. The CDR3 sequence: CASSGNSGANYGYTF. CDR3 DNA sequence: TGTGCCAGTAGCGGGAACTCTGGGGCCAACTATGGCTACACCTTC.

By sample fraction, this clonotype is large. V is TRBV5-5 and J is TRBJ2-7, with D hard to call. V shed 2 bases and J shed 6 bases, with 15 bases lying between them. Looked up from germline, CDR1 is SGHKS and CDR2 is YYEKEE (reference sequence). CDR3 length: 14 amino acids. CDR3 DNA: TGTGCCAGCAGCTTCGGGCAGGCCGAAGCCGAGCAGTACTTC. Translating it yields CASSFGQAEAEQYF. Full variable domain (outside the CDR3, taken from reference TRBV5-5 and TRBJ2-7): DAGVTQSPTHLIKTRGQQVTLRCSPISGHKSVSWYQQVLGQGPQFIFQYYEKEERGRGNFPDRFSARQFPNYSSELNVNALLLGDSALYLCASSFGQAEAEQYFGPGTRLTVT.

The V call is TRBV11-2, the J call TRBJ2-1, with D perhaps matching TRBD2 (5 bases). Germline CDR1 SGHAT, CDR2 FQNNGV. The CDR3 consists of 14 residues. V was clipped by 5 bases and J by 1 base, with 9 bases between them. The CDR3 protein is CASSLAGSYNEQFF. CDR3 nucleotide sequence: TGTGCCAGCAGCCTCGCGGGTTCCTACAATGAGCAGTTCTTC.

This clonotype qualifies as medium-sized. The rearrangement joins TRBV19 to TRBJ1-1; D uncertain. The CDR3 is made up of 14 amino acids. The V end lost 2 bases, the J end lost 1 base, and 8 bases lay between the germline ends. In germline, CDR1 is LNHDA, CDR2 SQIVND (reference sequence). CDR3 amino acids: CASSITFKNTEAFF. In DNA, the CDR3 is TGTGCCAGTAGTATAACGTTCAAGAACACTGAAGCTTTCTTT. Variable domain in full (rest from reference TRBV19 and TRBJ1-1): DGGITQSPKYLFRKEGQNVTLSCEQNLNHDAMYWYRQDPGQGLRLIYYSQIVNDFQKGDIAEGYSVSREKKESFPLTVTSAQKNPTAFYLCASSITFKNTEAFFGQGTRLTVV.

This clonotype counts as medium-sized (0.01 to 0.1%). V usage is TRBV19 and J usage is TRBJ2-4, with 9 bases matching TRBD1. The V segment lost 5 bases and the J segment 8 bases; nucleotides outside the gene matches: 4. The CDR3 length is 13 residues. Germline V CDR1 and CDR2: LNHDA, SQIVND (reference sequence). CDR3 residues: CASSLGDRDIQYF. CDR3 sequence (DNA): TGTGCCAGTAGTCTCGGGGACAGGGACATTCAGTACTTC. The full variable domain, in which reference TRBV19 and TRBJ2-4 provide the parts outside the CDR3, is DGGITQSPKYLFRKEGQNVTLSCEQNLNHDAMYWYRQDPGQGLRLIYYSQIVNDFQKGDIAEGYSVSREKKESFPLTVTSAQKNPTAFYLCASSLGDRDIQYFGAGTRLSVL.

The chain employs TRBV2 and TRBJ2-5; D call uncertain. Germline-derived CDR1 and CDR2 are SNHLY and FYNNEI. CDR3 size: 13 residues. Trimming pared 5 bases from V and 7 bases from J, leaving 14 bases between. CDR3 protein: CASSNVGVVTQYF. The CDR3 DNA is TGTGCCAGCAGTAACGTTGGGGTCGTGACCCAGTACTTC.

About this clonotype: This may come from a read error, since a much larger clone is one base off. The V and J genes are TRBV20-1 and TRBJ2-1; D not certain. The J call could be wrong; TRBJ2-7 is a better fit for the DNA end. This CDR3 has 13 amino acids. Germline V gene sequence: CDR1 DFQATT, CDR2 SNEGSKA (reference sequence). In nucleotides, the CDR3 is TGCAGTGCTATTGTTTCTCCTTACAATGAGCAGTACTTC. Translating it yields CSAIVSPYNEQYF.

With respect to this clonotype: The CDR3 end shows no conserved phenylalanine or tryptophan, and so a read error is likely. The rearrangement uses TRBV5-1 and TRBJ1-6; no clear D. Germline V gives CDR1 SGHRS, CDR2 YFSETQ. V was trimmed by 0 bases and J by 0 bases, leaving 10 bases between them. The length of the CDR3 is 17 residues. The CDR3 nucleotides read TGCGCCAGCAGCTTGGACGGCAGGCTCTCCTATAATTCACCCCTCCACCTT. Protein product: CASSLDGRLSYNSPLHL.

This clonotype turned up a few times. The chain carries TRBV7-9 and TRBJ1-2, with 9 bases aligning to TRBD1. V lost 3 bases and J lost 4; bases outside the gene matches: 6. In germline, CDR1 is SEHNR, CDR2 FQNEAQ (reference sequence). The CDR3 has 15 amino acids. This CDR3 is CASSFRQGDPYGYTF. CDR3 in DNA: TGTGCCAGCAGCTTTCGACAGGGGGACCCCTATGGCTACACCTTC.

By frequency in the sample, this clonotype is medium-sized. The chain joins TRBV7-9 to TRBJ1-6; TRBD1 aligns across 9 bases. This CDR3 has 15 residues. Germline lookup yields CDR1 SEHNR and CDR2 FQNEAQ (reference sequence). The ends lost 1 base at V and 10 bases at J; junction bases unmatched: 5. The CDR3 DNA is TGTGCCAGCAGCTTAGTGGACAGGGGAGGGTCACCCCTCCACTTT. It codes for CASSLVDRGGSPLHF.

This clonotype is large by share. The J gene is TRBJ1-1, the V gene TRBV29-1; D remains ambiguous. Germline CDR1 SQVTM, CDR2 ANQGSEA. The V end lost 4 bases, the J end lost 4 bases, and 13 bases lay between the germline ends. This CDR3 contains 13 residues. Here the CDR3 DNA reads TGCAGCGTTGTGGCCTCCTGGGGCACTGAAGCTTTCTTT. It yields the protein CSVVASWGTEAFF.